This T cell receptor (beta chain) was retrieved from a study of regulatory T cells in long-lasting Graves disease. This clonotype was picked up many times. Its antigen is not identified. Study-wide findings and caveats: TRBV28, TRBJ1-2 and TRBJ2-5 were favored in persistent disease.

Through Arm-PCR of CDR3 regions and iRepertoire HTBI primers, TCR beta libraries were built. MiXCR, applied by TCRdb to the multiplex PCR reads, yields one record per CDR3 protein. The data hold 350,000 to 500,000 distinct CDR3 sequences, with 16% observed a single time. Described time point: newly diagnosed GD, antithyroid drugs for less than 3 months. TCR sequences were obtained from RNA taken from PBMCs. With V trimmed by 8 bases and J by 5 bases, 3 bases remained unmatched. Per the germline V gene, CDR1 is MNHEY and CDR2 is SMNVEV (reference sequence). This CDR3 comprises 13 residues. Another study also made use of these data, one on T cells in Graves' hyperthyroidism and ophthalmopathy.

The source is a young woman with Graves disease. The sequencing used peripheral blood mononuclear cells (PBMCs), collected at new diagnosis, from a patient treated with antithyroid drugs. This chain connects TRBV27 to TRBJ1-5; 10 positions agree with TRBD1. Here the CDR3 DNA reads TGTGCCAGCGGGACAGGGGTTTATCAGCCCCAGCATTTT. It codes for CASGTGVYQPQHF.